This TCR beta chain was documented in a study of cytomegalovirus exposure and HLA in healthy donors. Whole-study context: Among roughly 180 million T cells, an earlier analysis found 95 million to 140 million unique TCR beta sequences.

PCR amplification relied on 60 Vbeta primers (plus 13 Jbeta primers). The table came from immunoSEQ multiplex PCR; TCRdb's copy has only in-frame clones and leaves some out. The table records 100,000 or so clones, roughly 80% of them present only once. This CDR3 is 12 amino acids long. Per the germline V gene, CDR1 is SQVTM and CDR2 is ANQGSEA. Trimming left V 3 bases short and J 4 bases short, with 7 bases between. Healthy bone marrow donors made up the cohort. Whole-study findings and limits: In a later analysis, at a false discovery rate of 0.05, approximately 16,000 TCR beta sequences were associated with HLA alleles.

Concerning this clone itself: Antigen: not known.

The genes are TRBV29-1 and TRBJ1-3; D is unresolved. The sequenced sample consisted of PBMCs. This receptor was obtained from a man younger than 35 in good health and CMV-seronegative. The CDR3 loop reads CSVDGRGNTIYF. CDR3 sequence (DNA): TGCAGCGTTGATGGCAGAGGAAACACCATATATTTT.